The rows below give T cell receptor beta chains drawn from one sample of a study of blood T cell repertoires in COVID-19. Clones were sequenced by immunoSEQ multiplex PCR, and TCRdb holds only the in-frame ones, with some missing. Among about 390,000 clones listed, 70% to 90% were seen once. Sequenced input: peripheral blood. These receptors came from an older woman with COVID-19, enrolled during active disease. The CDR3 runs from the conserved cysteine through the conserved F or W. Each record gives: D gene, clone size, V gene, J gene, CDR3 protein, CDR3 DNA. D genes are given only for firm matches. Only some rows state a clone size, as once, few, many or a class for expanded clones.

.	.	TRBV2	TRBJ2-7	CASSALGIPYEQYF	TGTGCCAGCAGTGCGCTCGGTATTCCCTACGAGCAGTACTTC
TRBD1	.	TRBV14	TRBJ1-1	CASSHPGQGGTEAFF	TGTGCCAGCAGCCACCCCGGACAGGGAGGCACTGAAGCTTTCTTT
.	.	TRBV11-3	TRBJ2-7	CADSEGYEQYF	TGTGCCGATTCGGAGGGGTACGAGCAGTACTTC
.	.	TRBV19	TRBJ2-3	CASSIRTGEADTQYF	TGTGCCAGTAGTATAAGGACGGGGGAAGCAGATACGCAGTATTTT
TRBD1	.	TRBV7-3	TRBJ1-1	CASSSDRGLTEAFF	TGTGCCAGCAGCTCCGACAGGGGGCTCACTGAAGCTTTCTTT
TRBD2	.	TRBV13	TRBJ2-3	CASSLGLLAGGRTDTQYF	TGTGCCAGCAGCTTAGGTCTCCTAGCGGGGGGGCGCACAGATACGCAGTATTTT
.	.	TRBV9	TRBJ1-2	CASSVEAGSYGYTF	TGTGCCAGCAGCGTAGAAGCAGGGTCCTATGGCTACACCTTC
.	.	TRBV5-1	TRBJ1-2	CASSRDSVDGYTF	TGCGCCAGCTCACGGGACTCTGTGGATGGCTACACCTTC
TRBD1	once	TRBV5-6	TRBJ2-7	CASSSRDRGIYEQYF	TGTGCCAGCAGCAGCAGGGACAGGGGGATTTACGAGCAGTACTTC
TRBD1	.	TRBV9	TRBJ1-2	CASSPGTVHGYTF	TGTGCCAGCAGCCCCGGGACAGTTCATGGCTACACCTTC
TRBD2	.	TRBV19	TRBJ2-2	CATRGVGAGELFF	TGTGCCACCCGGGGGGTCGGGGCCGGGGAGCTGTTTTTT
TRBD2	.	TRBV3-1/TRBV3-2	TRBJ2-5	CASSQDSRLAGAYQETQYF	TGTGCCAGCAGCCAAGATAGTCGTCTAGCGGGGGCCTACCAAGAGACCCAGTACTTC
.	few	TRBV10-2	TRBJ1-5	CASSEIANQPQHF	TGCGCCAGCAGTGAGATAGCCAATCAGCCCCAGCATTTT
.	.	TRBV5-1	TRBJ1-3	CASSLGASSSGNTIYF	TGCGCCAGCAGCTTGGGGGCAAGCAGCTCTGGAAACACCATATATTTT
TRBD1	.	TRBV6-5	TRBJ1-2	CASSLGQRYGYTF	TGTGCCAGCAGTTTGGGACAGCGCTATGGCTACACCTTC
.	few	TRBV19	TRBJ1-4	CASSTQGNEKLFF	TGTGCCAGTAGTACCCAGGGAAATGAAAAACTGTTTTTT
.	.	TRBV6-5	TRBJ2-2	CASSYLGTGELFF	TGTGCCAGCAGTTACCTCGGCACCGGGGAGCTGTTTTTT
.	.	TRBV7-2	TRBJ1-2	CASSPVQGNYGYTF	TGTGCCAGCAGCCCGGTACAGGGAAATTATGGCTACACCTTC
.	.	TRBV4-2	TRBJ2-3	CASSLQVRDTQYF	TGTGCCAGCAGCCTCCAGGTCCGGGATACGCAGTATTTT
.	.	TRBV14	TRBJ2-5	CASSGAQETQYF	TGTGCCAGCAGCGGGGCTCAAGAGACCCAGTACTTC
TRBD1	.	TRBV29-1	TRBJ2-7	CSVEALTGGSREQYF	TGCAGCGTTGAAGCCCTGACAGGGGGCTCAAGGGAGCAGTACTTC
.	.	TRBV10-3	TRBJ2-5	CAISVVDLGETQYF	TGTGCCATCAGTGTTGTGGACTTAGGAGAGACCCAGTACTTC
.	.	TRBV18	TRBJ2-7	CASSPGDLEQYF	TGTGCCAGCTCACCGGGAGACCTTGAGCAGTACTTC
.	once	TRBV5-1	TRBJ2-1	CASGLGGQSSYNEQFF	TGCGCCAGCGGACTGGGGGGACAGAGCTCCTACAATGAGCAGTTCTTC
.	.	TRBV3-1/TRBV3-2	TRBJ1-3	CASSQVGRGLLSF	TGTGCCAGCAGCCAAGTCGGGAGGGGACTTTTATCTTTT
TRBD2	.	TRBV25-1	TRBJ2-1	CASRGTSSYNEQFF	TGTGCCAGCAGAGGGACTAGTTCCTACAATGAGCAGTTCTTC
TRBD1	.	TRBV6-6	TRBJ2-7	CASTAGTGPREQYF	TGTGCCAGCACCGCCGGGACAGGGCCTCGCGAGCAGTACTTC
.	once	TRBV7-8	TRBJ2-1	CASSSNRLNEQFF	TGTGCCAGCAGCTCGAACAGGTTAAATGAGCAGTTCTTC
.	.	TRBV7-9	TRBJ2-4	CASSTPGTNIQYF	TGTGCCAGCAGCACGCCGGGAACAAACATTCAGTACTTC
TRBD2	.	TRBV7-3	TRBJ2-3	CASSLTSPSGVVGADTQYF	TGTGCCAGCAGCTTAACCTCGCCTAGCGGGGTAGTAGGGGCAGATACGCAGTATTTT
.	.	TRBV5-1	TRBJ2-2	CASSWGDRGTGELFF	TGCGCCAGCAGCTGGGGGGACAGAGGGACCGGGGAGCTGTTTTTT
TRBD1	.	TRBV5-4	TRBJ2-6	CASSLRGGSGANVLTF	TGTGCCAGCAGCTTGAGAGGGGGCTCAGGGGCCAACGTCCTGACTTTC
.	.	TRBV6-5	TRBJ2-5	CASTPRLSETQYF	TGTGCCAGCACTCCCCGGTTATCGGAGACCCAGTACTTC
.	once	TRBV6-5	TRBJ1-5	CASSRDSGSNQPQHF	TGTGCCAGCAGTAGGGACTCGGGAAGCAATCAGCCCCAGCATTTT
.	few	TRBV5-1	TRBJ2-5	CASSLQLAETQYF	TGCGCCAGCAGCTTGCAACTAGCAGAGACCCAGTACTTC
TRBD1	once	TRBV9	TRBJ2-1	CASSVQGARNEQFF	TGTGCCAGCAGCGTTCAGGGGGCGAGAAATGAGCAGTTCTTC
.	.	TRBV19	TRBJ1-5	CASSTSDSFNQPQHF	TGTGCCAGTAGTACCAGTGACAGCTTCAATCAGCCCCAGCATTTT
.	.	TRBV19	TRBJ1-1	CASSTLQGAAFF	TGTGCCAGTAGTACACTACAGGGAGCAGCTTTCTTT
TRBD1	.	TRBV2	TRBJ1-1	CASRTIQGRTEAFF	TGTGCCAGCAGGACTATACAGGGGCGGACTGAAGCTTTCTTT
.	.	TRBV24-1	TRBJ2-2	CATSDPRAGAGELFF	TGTGCCACCAGTGATCCCCGGGCGGGCGCCGGGGAGCTGTTTTTT
.	.	TRBV5-6	TRBJ1-1	CASSRRTERNTEAFF	TGTGCCAGCAGCCGACGGACAGAGAGGAACACTGAAGCTTTCTTT
TRBD1	.	TRBV6-5	TRBJ2-7	CASSTKTGDYEQYF	TGTGCCAGCAGTACGAAGACAGGGGACTACGAGCAGTACTTC
TRBD2	.	TRBV5-4	TRBJ2-7	CASSPREGSPYEQYF	TGTGCCAGCAGCCCACGGGAGGGCTCTCCCTACGAGCAGTACTTC
TRBD2	.	TRBV7-3	TRBJ2-5	CASSLTSGGFQETQYF	TGTGCCAGCAGCTTAACTAGCGGGGGGTTCCAAGAGACCCAGTACTTC
.	.	TRBV7-8	TRBJ1-6	CASSLERGQNSPLHF	TGTGCCAGCAGCTTAGAGCGGGGGCAGAATTCACCCCTCCACTTT
TRBD1	.	TRBV5-1	TRBJ2-7	CASSPRDRAYEQYF	TGCGCCAGCAGCCCCCGTGACAGGGCCTACGAGCAGTACTTC
.	once	TRBV10-3	TRBJ1-2	CAISESREGYTF	TGTGCCATCAGTGAGTCGCGAGAGGGCTACACCTTC
TRBD2	.	TRBV12-3/TRBV12-4	TRBJ2-1	CASSRGGEQFF	TGTGCCAGCAGTCGGGGGGGTGAGCAGTTCTTC
TRBD1	.	TRBV7-2	TRBJ1-2	CASSFRDRPNYGYTF	TGTGCCAGCAGCTTCCGGGACAGGCCTAACTATGGCTACACCTTC
.	once	TRBV6-5	TRBJ2-2	CASRRTVVGELFF	TGTGCCAGCAGGCGAACAGTGGTCGGGGAGCTGTTTTTT
.	.	TRBV28	TRBJ1-5	CASRREWSNQPQHF	TGTGCCAGCAGGCGGGAGTGGTCCAATCAGCCCCAGCATTTT
.	.	TRBV18	TRBJ2-7	CASSLRRTYEQYF	TGTGCCAGCTCACTGCGGAGGACTTACGAGCAGTACTTC
.	.	TRBV5-1	TRBJ2-2	CASSFVDRYTGELFF	TGCGCCAGCAGCTTTGTCGATAGATACACCGGGGAGCTGTTTTTT